A single sample is the source of the 26 T cell receptor beta chains below, sequenced in a study of shared clonotypes between healthy human individuals. Assay used: immunoSEQ multiplex PCR; TCRdb lists only in-frame clones, some missing. The sample consists of approximately 1,500,000 clones, roughly 96% of them appearing once. The sample was naive CD4+ T cells sorted from blood. This sample's subset: CD45RA+ positively selected. Receptors originate from a man aged 25 to 40 in good health.

The gene calls are TRBV6-4 and TRBJ1-2, with D possibly being TRBD1 (6 bases). The CDR3 consists of 15 residues. Germline CDR1 is MRHNA and CDR2 is SNTAGT. Deletions cut 5 bases from V and 0 bases from J, with 13 bases between. In DNA form, the CDR3 reads TGTGCCAGCAGTCGTAGCGGGACATCTAACTATGGCTACACCTTC. This sequence encodes CASSRSGTSNYGYTF.

This chain connects TRBV5-4 to TRBJ2-2; D gene ambiguous. The CDR3 is made up of 12 amino acids. The V and J ends lost 3 bases and 6 bases respectively, with 6 bases between them. Germline CDR1 is SGHNT and CDR2 is YYREEE (reference sequence). This CDR3 reads CASSSQSGELFF. In nucleotides, the CDR3 is TGTGCCAGCAGCTCCCAGTCCGGGGAGCTGTTTTTT.

This chain joins TRBV14 and TRBJ2-3; 8 nucleotides line up with TRBD2. The V gene end was trimmed by 4 bases and the J gene end by 0 bases; junction bases not matched to a gene: 9. CDR1 is SGHDN, CDR2 FVKESK, per germline. This CDR3 has 17 residues. The CDR3, as DNA: TGTGCCAGCAGCCTGGAGGCGGGAGGCCCTAGCACAGATACGCAGTATTTT. Encoded protein: CASSLEAGGPSTDTQYF.

This chain joins TRBV10-3 and TRBJ1-1; D may be TRBD1 (5 bases). The CDR3 has 14 residues. Trimming pared 7 bases from V and 3 bases from J, leaving 15 bases between. CDR1 is ENHRY, CDR2 SYGVKD, per germline. The CDR3 protein is CAINSVGVYTEAFF. The DNA of the CDR3 is TGTGCCATCAATTCGGTAGGGGTCTACACTGAAGCTTTCTTT.

In its sample, this clone was seen a few times. Other DNA sequences in the sample encode the same CDR3. The chain carries TRBV9 and TRBJ2-3, with TRBD2 matching 7 bases. V was pared by 1 base and J by 1 base, with 0 bases of the junction left unmatched. CDR3 size: 14 residues. The germline gives CDR1 SGDLS, CDR2 YYNGEE. The CDR3 here is CASSVTSGTDTQYF. CDR3 DNA: TGTGCCAGCAGCGTAACTAGCGGCACAGATACGCAGTATTTT.

The genes are TRBV19 and TRBJ1-5, with D hard to call. Trimming took off 1 base at V and 0 bases at J, with 4 bases between the two ends. In germline, CDR1 is LNHDA, CDR2 SQIVND (reference sequence). The CDR3 covers 14 residues. CDR3 in DNA: TGTGCCAGTAGTATAGCACATAGCAATCAGCCCCAGCATTTT. Translation gives CASSIAHSNQPQHF. Based on the CDR3 plus reference TRBV19 and TRBJ1-5, the full variable domain is DGGITQSPKYLFRKEGQNVTLSCEQNLNHDAMYWYRQDPGQGLRLIYYSQIVNDFQKGDIAEGYSVSREKKESFPLTVTSAQKNPTAFYLCASSIAHSNQPQHFGDGTRLSIL.

The chain recombines TRBV27 with TRBJ2-1; D unresolved. The CDR3 is 16 amino acids. V dropped 0 bases and J dropped 5 bases, with 14 bases sitting between them. From germline, CDR1 is MNHEY and CDR2 SMNVEV (reference sequence). CDR3 residues: CASSLSDSGRNNEQFF. CDR3 DNA sequence: TGTGCCAGCAGTTTATCGGATAGTGGAAGGAACAATGAGCAGTTCTTC.

The chain couples TRBV9 to TRBJ1-1; no definite D call. V was shortened by 0 bases and J by 1 base, with 7 bases between the two germline ends. Germline values: CDR1 SGDLS, CDR2 YYNGEE. The CDR3 consists of 14 residues. CDR3 nucleotide sequence: TGTGCCAGCAGCGTAGAGGCGGCGAACACTGAAGCTTTCTTT. This encodes CASSVEAANTEAFF.

The J gene is TRBJ1-1, the V gene TRBV19; the D is unclear. Trimming removed 3 bases at V and 10 bases at J, with 9 bases between. There are 11 residues in the CDR3. The germline gives CDR1 LNHDA, CDR2 SQIVND (reference sequence). The CDR3 spells CASSMGRGAFF. The CDR3 coding sequence is TGTGCCAGTAGTATGGGGAGAGGAGCTTTCTTT.

V gene TRBV19 combines with J gene TRBJ2-1, with TRBD2 matching 7 bases. The CDR3 has 15 amino acids. The germline gives CDR1 LNHDA, CDR2 SQIVND (reference sequence). V lost 5 bases, J lost 7 bases, and 11 bases stayed unmatched. The CDR3 DNA follows: TGTGCCAGTAGTGTTCTAGCGGCTTACGCAAATGAGCAGTTCTTC. This encodes CASSVLAAYANEQFF.

The V gene is TRBV7-9, the J gene TRBJ1-1; 9 nucleotides agree with TRBD1. CDR3 size: 14 residues. Germline assignment: CDR1 SEHNR and CDR2 FQNEAQ (reference sequence). After removal of 5 bases from V and 4 bases from J, the junction contained 5 bases not matched to a gene. The CDR3 DNA follows: TGTGCCAGCAGCGGGACAGGGTTTTCCACTGAAGCTTTCTTT. Translating gives CASSGTGFSTEAFF.

The genes are TRBV13 and TRBJ2-3; the match to TRBD2 covers 7 bases. This CDR3 comprises 16 residues. Germline CDR1 is PRHDT and CDR2 is FYEKMQ (reference sequence). J gave up 0 bases and V 2 bases, and 5 bases lay outside the gene matches. In DNA, the CDR3 is TGTGCCAGCAGCTTAAGTACTAGCGCGAGCACAGATACGCAGTATTTT. This encodes CASSLSTSASTDTQYF.

This clone was seen a single time. Different DNA sequences within this sample yield the same CDR3. CDR3 sequence: CASSTGYNEQFF. The CDR3 bases are TGTGCCAGCAGTACAGGATACAATGAGCAGTTCTTC. The rearrangement links TRBV6-5 to TRBJ2-1, with a tentative D call TRBD1 (5 bases). The CDR3 spans 12 residues. Germline CDR1 reads MNHEY; CDR2 reads SVGAGI. V was shortened by 5 bases and J by 4 bases, with 6 bases between the two germline ends.

In its sample, this clone was seen once. V gene TRBV19 combines with J gene TRBJ1-5; TRBD1 agrees at 9 bases. The trim removed 5 bases at V and 9 bases at J, leaving 8 bases unmatched. This CDR3 region has 14 residues. Looked up from germline, CDR1 is LNHDA and CDR2 is SQIVND (reference sequence). This CDR3 reads CASSPHTGGRPQHF. As DNA, the CDR3 is TGTGCCAGTAGTCCGCACACAGGGGGCAGGCCCCAGCATTTT.

The V and J genes are TRBV2 and TRBJ2-5; D might be TRBD1 (5 bases). V was shortened by 4 bases and J by 4 bases, with 13 bases between the two germline ends. Germline CDR1 and CDR2: SNHLY and FYNNEI. The CDR3 sequence is 14 residues long. The DNA for the CDR3 is TGTGCCAGCAGTGTGCAGGGTGTTGGAGAGACCCAGTACTTC. Residues: CASSVQGVGETQYF. Looking up the rest from reference TRBV2 and TRBJ2-5 gives the full variable domain: EPEVTQTPSHQVTQMGQEVILRCVPISNHLYFYWYRQILGQKVEFLVSFYNNEISEKSEIFDDQFSVERPDGSNFTLKIRSTKLEDSAMYFCASSVQGVGETQYFGPGTRLLVL.

This sequence joins TRBV9 and TRBJ1-1; no clear D. Germline V lookup: CDR1 SGDLS, CDR2 YYNGEE. The length of the CDR3 is 15 residues. Trimming removed 0 bases at V and 0 bases at J, with 9 bases between. Written as DNA, the CDR3 is TGTGCCAGCAGCGTAGGGGATTGGATGAACACTGAAGCTTTCTTT. Amino acid sequence: CASSVGDWMNTEAFF.

The chain is built from TRBV5-3 and TRBJ2-3; 9 bases map to TRBD1. TRBV5-3 is known as an ORF, though its function is uncertain. This CDR3 region has 17 residues. V trimming: 2 bases; J trimming: 4 bases; junction bases outside the gene matches: 11. This chain's CDR3 is CARSLRFGTGIPDTQYF. CDR3 bases: TGTGCCAGAAGCTTACGGTTCGGGACAGGGATTCCAGATACGCAGTATTTT.

The rearrangement links TRBV28 to TRBJ2-7, with TRBD2 identical over 7 bases. This CDR3 spans 11 amino acids. Germline assignment: CDR1 MDHEN and CDR2 SYDVKM. The CDR3 DNA follows: TGTGCGGCGAGCGGGAACTACGAGCAGTACTTC. Encoded protein: CAASGNYEQYF.

The V gene is TRBV10-3, the J gene TRBJ1-1, with D tentatively TRBD1 (6 bases). This CDR3 has 14 residues. Germline CDR1 and CDR2: ENHRY and SYGVKD. V gave up 11 bases and J gave up 6 bases, with 22 bases separating them. Here the CDR3 DNA reads TGTGCCTCAAATGGGGGCCGGAGGGGGGCTGAAGCTTTCTTT. Translated: CASNGGRRGAEAFF.

The chain recombines TRBV7-3 with TRBJ2-1; 8 bases are a match to TRBD2. The trim removed 1 base at V and 5 bases at J, leaving 1 base unmatched. CDR1 SGHTA and CDR2 FQGTGA come from the germline V gene. The CDR3 runs 14 residues. The CDR3 DNA is TGTGCCAGCAGCTTAAACGGGAGGGACAATGAGCAGTTCTTC. Protein: CASSLNGRDNEQFF.

The rearrangement joins TRBV25-1 to TRBJ2-6; D remains unclear. Germline V lookup: CDR1 MGHDK, CDR2 SYGVNS. Trimming shortened V by 4 bases and J by 1 base, and 14 bases separated the two germline ends. CDR3 length equals 17 residues. The CDR3: CASSGDPSVSGANVLTF. The CDR3 DNA sequence: TGTGCCAGCAGTGGTGACCCAAGCGTGTCTGGGGCCAACGTCCTGACTTTC.

V usage is TRBV5-1 and J usage is TRBJ2-1; D is tentatively TRBD1 or TRBD2 (6 bases each). Deletions cut 0 bases from V and 4 bases from J, with 11 bases between. Germline CDR1 SGHRS, CDR2 YFSETQ. This CDR3 has 15 residues. The CDR3 protein is CASSLGGTKYNEQFF. CDR3 coding DNA: TGCGCCAGCAGCTTGGGCGGGACAAAATACAATGAGCAGTTCTTC.

J is TRBJ2-3 and V is TRBV5-4; 10 bases line up with TRBD2. V dropped 2 bases and J dropped 2; count of bases not matched to a gene: 14. From germline, CDR1 is SGHNT and CDR2 YYREEE (reference sequence). The CDR3 has 19 amino acids. The CDR3 protein is CASSLGLAAAGGPTDTQYF. CDR3 nucleotides: TGTGCCAGCAGCTTAGGACTAGCGGCCGCTGGTGGACCCACAGATACGCAGTATTTT.

The CDR3 region is CASSVELAGANFGANVLTF. The CDR3 region has the DNA TGCGCCAGCAGCGTCGAACTAGCGGGAGCAAATTTTGGGGCCAACGTCCTGACTTTC. The chain carries TRBV5-1 and TRBJ2-6; 11 bases match TRBD2. The CDR3 contains 19 residues. Trimming at V came to 4 bases and at J to 3 bases, leaving 12 bases not matched to a gene. The germline V gene has CDR1 SGHRS and CDR2 YFSETQ.

The V gene is TRBV7-2, the J gene TRBJ2-1; TRBD2 matches 11 bases. CDR3 length: 16 amino acids. Trimming cost V 2 bases and J 8 bases; bases outside gene matches: 8. Looked up from germline, CDR1 is SGHTA and CDR2 is FQGNSA. CDR3 protein: CASSLIGSGRADEQFF. DNA for the CDR3: TGTGCCAGCAGCTTAATTGGTAGCGGGAGGGCGGATGAGCAGTTCTTC. Full variable domain (rest looked up from reference TRBV7-2 and TRBJ2-1): GAGVSQSPSNKVTEKGKDVELRCDPISGHTALYWYRQSLGQGLEFLIYFQGNSAPDKSGLPSDRFSAERTGGSVSTLTIQRTQQEDSAVYLCASSLIGSGRADEQFFGPGTRLTVL.

To note about this clone: Other DNA sequences within the sample encode an identical CDR3. The chain joins TRBV29-1 to TRBJ2-3, with D perhaps assigned TRBD1 or TRBD2 (5 bases each). Trimming left V 4 bases short and J 3 bases short, with 11 bases between. CDR3 length: 13 amino acids. Looked up from germline, CDR1 is SQVTM and CDR2 is ANQGSEA. CDR3: CSVAGQVTDTQYF. The CDR3 DNA follows: TGCAGCGTTGCGGGGCAGGTAACAGATACGCAGTATTTT.